Listed here are 9 T cell receptor beta chains from one sample, sequenced in a study of T cells after yellow fever vaccination. TCRdb analysed the 5' RACE reads with MiXCR anew, one entry per CDR3 protein. The table records around 150,000 distinct CDR3 sequences, under 7.5% of them present only once. This specimen was CD4+ T cells sorted from PBMCs, taken 5 days after the first yellow fever vaccination. The receptor source for this set is a man aged 18 to 30 who received the YFV17D yellow fever vaccine.

This clonotype was detected a few times. The chain uses TRBV3-1 and TRBJ2-1; maybe TRBD2 (6 bases). Germline CDR1 and CDR2: LGHDT and YNNKEL (reference sequence). V was cut by 3 bases and J by 4 bases, with 10 bases left in between. The CDR3 is 14 residues long. CDR3 region: CASSHRGGYNEQFF. CDR3 bases: TGTGCCAGCAGCCATCGAGGAGGGTACAATGAGCAGTTCTTC.

This clonotype occurred a few times. The chain recombines TRBV19 with TRBJ2-5; weak D call: TRBD1 (5 bases). The germline V and J ends were trimmed by 7 bases and 5 bases, with 23 bases remaining between them. This CDR3 contains 16 residues. Looked up from germline, CDR1 is LNHDA and CDR2 is SQIVND (reference sequence). The CDR3 protein is CASNSGAAGIAETQYF. The CDR3 region has the DNA TGTGCCAGTAATTCGGGCGCGGCAGGGATTGCGGAGACCCAGTACTTC.

This clonotype was detected only a few times. This sequence joins TRBV20-1 and TRBJ2-1, with 10 bases identical to TRBD2. This CDR3 region has 15 residues. CDR1 DFQATT and CDR2 SNEGSKA come from the germline V gene (reference sequence). After removal of 0 bases from V and 8 bases from J, the junction contained 7 bases not matched to a gene. The CDR3 nucleotides read TGCAGTGCTAGAGACCCCCGACTAGCGGGCGATGAGCAGTTCTTC. Its protein product is CSARDPRLAGDEQFF.

This clonotype was counted only a few times. The CDR3 nucleotides read TGCGCCAGCAGCCAACTTGTGATGGTCGCAGGGGCGAGTGCAACTAATGAAAAACTGTTTTTT. It is translated as CASSQLVMVAGASATNEKLFF. V gene TRBV4-1 combines with J gene TRBJ1-4; maybe TRBD1 (6 bases). V shed 2 bases and J shed 0 bases, with 25 bases lying between them. The CDR3 runs to 21 residues. Germline CDR1 and CDR2: MGHRA and YSYEKL.

V and J are TRBV10-3 and TRBJ2-5, with D unresolved. Germline loops: CDR1 ENHRY, CDR2 SYGVKD. The CDR3 consists of 12 residues. V was cut by 8 bases and J by 1 base, with 8 bases left in between. The CDR3 reads CAIGHSQETQYF. In nucleotides, the CDR3 is TGTGCCATCGGCCATTCCCAAGAGACCCAGTACTTC.

This clonotype was recorded many times. V and J are TRBV4-3 and TRBJ2-4, with D possibly being TRBD1 or TRBD2 (6 bases each). Deletions cut 2 bases from V and 5 bases from J, with 13 bases between. Per the germline V gene, CDR1 is LGHNA and CDR2 is YSLEER. The CDR3 runs to 15 residues. The CDR3 DNA is TGCGCCAGCAGCCAACTCCCGGGGGCGGAAAACATTCAGTACTTC. Encoded protein: CASSQLPGAENIQYF.

The V gene is TRBV5-1, the J gene TRBJ2-2; 8 bases fit TRBD1. Trimming removed 1 base from V and 5 bases from J; junction bases left unmatched: 4. The CDR3 totals 15 residues. CDR1 and CDR2 (germline): SGHRS, YFSETQ. The CDR3 spells CASSLYGQGTGELFF. CDR3 nucleotide sequence: TGCGCCAGCAGCTTGTACGGACAGGGTACCGGGGAGCTGTTTTTT.

This clonotype was found many times. The rearrangement uses TRBV4-3 and TRBJ1-1, with 9 bases aligning to TRBD1. V gave up 4 bases and J gave up 3 bases; unmatched junction bases: 3. Germline loops: CDR1 LGHNA, CDR2 YSLEER. This CDR3 is 14 amino acids long. In DNA, the CDR3 is TGCGCCAGCAGCCCGGGACAGGGATACACTGAAGCTTTCTTT. It codes for CASSPGQGYTEAFF.

This clonotype was observed many times. The rearrangement joins TRBV6-1 to TRBJ1-1; D unclear. There are 13 residues in the CDR3. Trimming pared 1 base from V and 5 bases from J, leaving 8 bases between. The germline gives CDR1 MNHNS, CDR2 SASEGT. CDR3 sequence: CASSEVYGTEAFF. DNA of the CDR3: TGTGCCAGCAGTGAAGTGTACGGGACTGAAGCTTTCTTT.